Below are 2 T cell receptor beta chains sequenced from a single sample in a study of OX40 agonist ivuxolimab in advanced cancers. TCRdb keeps only in-frame clones here, not all; method: immunoSEQ multiplex PCR. The sample has more than 70,000 clones; 81% are singletons. This material consisted of CD4+ or CD8+ T cells sorted from blood, taken in a trial of the OX40 agonist ivuxolimab. The source is an adult with an advanced solid tumor such as melanoma, head and neck, liver or kidney cancer.

The gene calls are TRBV19 and TRBJ2-6; the D gene is possibly TRBD1 (5 bases). Germline V lookup: CDR1 LNHDA, CDR2 SQIVND (reference sequence). V lost 7 bases, J lost 0 bases, and 10 bases lay in between. The CDR3 contains 15 residues. CDR3 sequence (DNA): TGTGCCAGTACCCGACAGAACTCTGGGGCCAACGTCCTGACTTTC. It specifies CASTRQNSGANVLTF.

V is TRBV5-1 and J is TRBJ2-5, with D unclear. The CDR3 loop spans 15 amino acids. CDR1 SGHRS and CDR2 YFSETQ come from the germline V gene. The ends were cut back, 3 bases at V and 5 bases at J, with 17 bases in the middle. The CDR3 DNA reads TGCGCCAGCAGCTCGCGTCTAACGAGTTCGGAGACCCAGTACTTC. It codes for CASSSRLTSSETQYF.